The clone carrying this T cell receptor beta chain was counted a few times. Using RNA template, CDR3s of TCR alpha and beta were amplified with iRepertoire arm-PCR. For one-step reverse transcription and amplification, roughly 95-400 ng of tissue mRNA or PBMC total RNA was used. TCRdb processed the multiplex PCR reads anew with MiXCR; each CDR3 protein has one entry. The table shows a few hundred thousand distinct CDR3 sequences, with approximately 42% occurring only once. This sample was taken from a study of glioma-infiltrating T cells. Across the whole study: Sequencing aimed for 4.5- to 10-fold coverage of about a million peripheral T cells.

Germline V gene lookup returns CDR1 SGHAT and CDR2 FQNNGV. This CDR3 has 13 amino acids. V was clipped by 5 bases and J by 6 bases; unmatched bases: 7. What was sequenced was glioma tissue, nonneoplastic brain tissue, or PBMCs (not recorded which). The rearrangement joins TRBV11-2 to TRBJ2-7; 7 bases map to TRBD1. The clonotype was recovered from a human donor with low-grade glioma or glioblastoma, undergoing nonglioma brain surgery, or in good health (not recorded which). The CDR3 loop is CASSLGTVGEQYF. The DNA for the CDR3 is TGTGCCAGCAGCCTCGGGACAGTTGGCGAGCAGTACTTC.